The sequence of this T cell receptor beta chain was determined in a study of cytomegalovirus exposure and HLA in healthy donors. As to this clone: As yet, its antigen is unknown.

The germline CDR1 and CDR2 sequences are LNHDA and SQIVND (reference sequence). Germline trimming cut 5 bases from V and 3 bases from J; bases unmatched to any gene: 6. This CDR3 is 14 amino acids long. Healthy bone marrow donors made up the cohort. Study-wide points: In a later analysis, across HLA loci, associated TCR counts were highest for DRB1, lowest for HLA-C. Many donors shared some public TCRs, even though most TCR sequences were rare. Among TCR beta chains, those listed as cytomegalovirus-associated numbered 164.

The study ran its PCR with 60 Vbeta and 13 Jbeta primers. TCRdb's copy holds only in-frame clones and misses some; the assay was immunoSEQ multiplex PCR. The sample holds about 300,000 clones, 86% seen once. This chain links TRBV19 with TRBJ2-7; 8 nucleotides align to TRBD1. The sequenced material came from PBMCs. This receptor was taken from a man aged 35-49 years in good health and CMV-seropositive. The CDR3 spells CASSPPDRGYEQYF. As DNA, the CDR3 is TGTGCCAGTAGTCCTCCCGACAGGGGCTACGAGCAGTACTTC.